Sequencing of this T cell receptor (beta chain) was carried out in a study of blood T cell repertoires in COVID-19. Overall study: T cells, B-cell-depleted T cells, or PBMCs supplied cDNA or gDNA.

The repertoire was sequenced with immunoSEQ multiplex PCR; TCRdb's copy has only in-frame clones and lacks some. The sample contains under 350,000 clones, around 82% of which appear only once. The CDR3 consists of 17 residues. Germline CDR1 LGHNA, CDR2 YNFKEQ. The J segment lost 3 bases and the V segment lost 1 base, leaving 10 bases of the junction unmatched. The source is a woman aged 45-59 years who had recovered from COVID-19. J is TRBJ2-3 and V is TRBV4-2, with 7 bases aligning to TRBD2. The sample consisted of peripheral blood. The CDR3 sequence: CASSQGGASGPTDTQYF. The CDR3 coding sequence is TGTGCCAGCAGCCAAGGAGGGGCTAGCGGTCCAACAGATACGCAGTATTTT.